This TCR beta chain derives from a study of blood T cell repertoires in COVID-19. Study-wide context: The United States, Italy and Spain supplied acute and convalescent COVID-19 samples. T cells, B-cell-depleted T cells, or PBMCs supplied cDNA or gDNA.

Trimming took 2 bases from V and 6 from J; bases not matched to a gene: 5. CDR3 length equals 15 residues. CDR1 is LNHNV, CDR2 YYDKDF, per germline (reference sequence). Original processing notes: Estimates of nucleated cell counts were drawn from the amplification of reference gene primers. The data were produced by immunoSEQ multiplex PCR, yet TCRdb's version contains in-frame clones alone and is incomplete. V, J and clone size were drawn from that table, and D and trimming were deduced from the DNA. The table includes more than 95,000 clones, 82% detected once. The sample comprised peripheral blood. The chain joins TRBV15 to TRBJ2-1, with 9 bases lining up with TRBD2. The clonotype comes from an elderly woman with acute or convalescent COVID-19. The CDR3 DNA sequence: TGTGCCACCAGCAGACGTAGCGGGAGCATCAATGAGCAGTTCTTC. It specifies CATSRRSGSINEQFF.